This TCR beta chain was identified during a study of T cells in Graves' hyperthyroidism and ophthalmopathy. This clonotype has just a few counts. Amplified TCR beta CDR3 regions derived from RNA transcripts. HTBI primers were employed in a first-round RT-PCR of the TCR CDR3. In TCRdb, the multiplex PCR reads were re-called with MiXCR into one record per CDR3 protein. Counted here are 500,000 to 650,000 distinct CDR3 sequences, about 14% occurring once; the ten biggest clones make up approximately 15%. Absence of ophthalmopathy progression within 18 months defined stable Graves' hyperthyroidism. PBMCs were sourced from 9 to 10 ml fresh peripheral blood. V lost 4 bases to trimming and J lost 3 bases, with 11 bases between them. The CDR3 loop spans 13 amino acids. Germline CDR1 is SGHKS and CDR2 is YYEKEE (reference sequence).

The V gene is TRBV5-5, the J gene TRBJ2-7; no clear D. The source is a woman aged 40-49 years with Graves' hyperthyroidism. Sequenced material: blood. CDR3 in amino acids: CASSQFNSYEQYF. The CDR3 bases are TGTGCCAGCAGCCAATTTAACAGCTACGAGCAGTACTTC.